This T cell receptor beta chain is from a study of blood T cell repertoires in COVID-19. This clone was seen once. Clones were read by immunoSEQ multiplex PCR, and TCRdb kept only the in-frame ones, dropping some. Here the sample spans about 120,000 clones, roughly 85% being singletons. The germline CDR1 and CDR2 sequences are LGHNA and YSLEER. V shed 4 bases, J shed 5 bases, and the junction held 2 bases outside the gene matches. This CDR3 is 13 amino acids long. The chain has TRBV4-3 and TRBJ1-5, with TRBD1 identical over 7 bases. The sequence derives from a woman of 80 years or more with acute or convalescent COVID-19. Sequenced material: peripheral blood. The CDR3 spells CASSPDRDQPQHF. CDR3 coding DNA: TGCGCCAGCAGCCCCGACAGGGATCAGCCCCAGCATTTT.